This TCR beta chain originates from a study of monozygotic twins with inflammatory bowel disease. Germline lookup yields CDR1 SGHNT and CDR2 YYREEE (reference sequence). The CDR3 is made up of 14 amino acids. Reanalyzing the 5' RACE reads, TCRdb keeps one entry per CDR3 protein, without DNA. Its table lists some 150,000 distinct CDR3 sequences. A note on this clonotype: Its antigen is undetermined.

No T cells were sorted before total RNA was taken from whole blood. Study-level findings and limits: Inverse Simpson values showed less TCRbeta diversity in IBD patients than in their healthy co-twins.

This chain uses TRBV5-4 with TRBJ2-3. The TCR originated in a human donor with ulcerative colitis or Crohn's disease, or a healthy co-twin of an affected twin (not recorded which). The sample consisted of blood. CDR3 protein: CASSLAPGIDTQYF.